The entry below gives a single T cell receptor (beta chain) sequence along with its context. The antigen remains unidentified. Sequencing used immunoSEQ multiplex PCR; TCRdb keeps in-frame clones, though not all of them. The sample holds tens of thousands of clones; roughly 84% are singletons and the top ten take approximately 4.8%. Thawed PBMCs were FACS-sorted into unstimulated CD4+CD25+CD127- regulatory T cells, CD4+CD25- non-regulatory cells, CD4 and CD8 cells. The J segment lost 1 base and the V segment lost 3 bases, leaving 5 bases of the junction unmatched. Germline assignment: CDR1 MGHRA and CDR2 YSYEKL. The CDR3 has 16 residues. The sample is drawn from a study of Tregs in tolerant kidney transplant recipients. The study, taken as a whole, reports: The most relevant donor-specific Treg TCRbeta repertoire apparently came from expansion with activated donor B cells. Findings come from small patient numbers and require larger validation. Biological reproducibility was not directly addressed in this study.

The clonotype comes from a human donor in good health. The chain is built from TRBV4-1 and TRBJ2-4, with TRBD1 identical over 8 bases. The sequenced material came from CD4+ T cells from blood. In nucleotides, the CDR3 is TGCGCCAGCAGCCACAGGGGGCGGTCGGCCAAAAACATTCAGTACTTC. Protein: CASSHRGRSAKNIQYF.